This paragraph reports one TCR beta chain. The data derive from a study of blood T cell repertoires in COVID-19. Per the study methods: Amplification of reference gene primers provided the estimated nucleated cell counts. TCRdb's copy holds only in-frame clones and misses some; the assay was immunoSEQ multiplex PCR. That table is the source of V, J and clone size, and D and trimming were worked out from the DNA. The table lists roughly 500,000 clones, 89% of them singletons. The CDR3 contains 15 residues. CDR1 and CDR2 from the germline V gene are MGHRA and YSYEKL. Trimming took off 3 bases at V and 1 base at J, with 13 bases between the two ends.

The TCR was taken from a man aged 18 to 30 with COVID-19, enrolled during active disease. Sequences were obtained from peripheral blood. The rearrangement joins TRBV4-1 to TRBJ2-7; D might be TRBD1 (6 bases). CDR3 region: CASSHRSQGSYEQYF. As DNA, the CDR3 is TGCGCCAGCAGCCACAGGTCACAGGGTTCCTACGAGCAGTACTTC.